This is a list of T cell receptor beta chains from one sample in a study of T-cell reconstitution after alpha-beta-depleted transplantation in children. TCRdb called the PCR reads again in MiXCR, with one record for every CDR3 protein. The repertoire holds 130,000 to 150,000 distinct CDR3 sequences, around 10% seen once, with about a sixth in the top ten. The sequencing here drew on PBMCs, mostly from graft donor cells, taken 180 days after TCRalphabeta/CD19-depleted stem cell transplant. The receptor source for this set is a female patient aged 2-10 years who had a stem cell transplant for congenital amegakaryocytic thrombocytopenia, so the T cells may come from the graft donor. Each CDR3 is given with its conserved first and last residue. A D gene is named only where the DNA matches it firmly. Rows give clone size only sometimes, using once, few, many, or a class for an expanded clone.

V gene	clone size	CDR3 length	D gene	J gene	CDR3 protein	CDR3 DNA
TRBV6-5	many	16	NA	TRBJ2-5	CASSYDHRPSLSTQYF	TGTGCCAGCAGTTACGATCACAGGCCTAGTTTATCCACCCAGTACTTC
TRBV18	many	14	NA	TRBJ2-3	CASSRLALTDTQYF	TGTGCCAGCTCACGATTGGCCCTCACAGATACGCAGTATTTT
TRBV28	many	14	NA	TRBJ2-7	CASSHRAGFGEQYF	TGTGCCAGCAGTCACCGGGCAGGCTTCGGTGAGCAGTACTTC
TRBV6-5	few	14	TRBD2	TRBJ2-3	CASSSSGNTDTQYF	TGTGCCAGCAGTTCTAGCGGTAACACAGATACGCAGTATTTT
TRBV7-9	NA	17	NA	TRBJ1-1	CASSLKNRNLADTEAFF	TGTGCCAGCAGCTTAAAGAATCGGAATTTGGCGGACACTGAAGCTTTCTTT
TRBV20-1	many	13	TRBD1	TRBJ2-1	CSAMGQGNNEQFF	TGCAGTGCTATGGGACAGGGAAACAATGAGCAGTTCTTC
TRBV5-5	many	14	NA	TRBJ2-2	CASSLEVEPGELFF	TGTGCCAGCAGCTTGGAAGTGGAGCCCGGGGAGCTGTTTTTT
TRBV5-6	many	16	TRBD2	TRBJ2-1	CASSPLSGSMMIEQFF	TGTGCCAGCAGCCCATTGAGCGGGAGTATGATGATTGAGCAGTTCTTC
TRBV12-3/TRBV12-4	few	12	NA	TRBJ2-7	CASSSQSYEQYF	TGTGCCAGCAGTTCTCAGTCCTACGAGCAGTACTTC
TRBV6-5	few	15	NA	TRBJ1-3	CASSYSGRSGNTIYF	TGTGCCAGCAGTTACTCGGGCCGCTCTGGAAACACCATATATTTT
TRBV4-3	few	12	NA	TRBJ2-7	CASSQNGKEQYF	TGCGCCAGCAGCCAAAATGGGAAGGAGCAGTACTTC
TRBV29-1	many	13	NA	TRBJ2-1	CSVGAGIINEQFF	TGCAGCGTTGGGGCAGGGATTATCAATGAGCAGTTCTTC
TRBV5-8	NA	16	TRBD2	TRBJ2-2	CASSLAGGKNTGELFF	TGTGCCAGCAGCTTAGCGGGAGGGAAGAACACCGGGGAGCTGTTTTTT
TRBV12-3/TRBV12-4	few	15	TRBD2	TRBJ2-1	CASSFPSGGDNEQFF	TGTGCCAGCAGTTTCCCTAGCGGGGGAGACAATGAGCAGTTCTTC
TRBV20-1	many	17	TRBD2	TRBJ2-3	CSAQKREPEHSTDTQYF	TGCAGTGCCCAAAAGCGGGAGCCCGAGCATAGCACAGATACGCAGTATTTT
TRBV3-1	few	16	NA	TRBJ1-1	CASSQGAGTLNTEAFF	TGTGCCAGCAGCCAAGGAGCCGGGACACTGAACACTGAAGCTTTCTTT
TRBV7-2	many	14	TRBD1	TRBJ2-1	CASSLPGTGDEQFF	TGTGCCAGCAGCCTACCCGGGACAGGGGATGAGCAGTTCTTC
TRBV27	many	12	NA	TRBJ2-1	CASSPGIYEQFF	TGTGCCAGCAGCCCGGGTATCTATGAGCAGTTCTTC
TRBV7-2	many	16	NA	TRBJ2-7	CASSQKGLRFSYEQYF	TGTGCCAGCAGCCAGAAGGGACTCCGATTTTCCTACGAGCAGTACTTC
TRBV6-1	many	15	TRBD1	TRBJ2-3	CASSADRGSTDTQYF	TGTGCCAGCAGCGCGGACAGGGGAAGCACAGATACGCAGTATTTT
TRBV7-2	many	14	NA	TRBJ2-7	CASSPIGRIYEQYF	TGTGCCAGCAGCCCCATTGGGAGGATCTACGAGCAGTACTTC
TRBV25-1	many	14	NA	TRBJ1-3	CASSEFGDGNTIYF	TGTGCCAGCAGTGAATTCGGGGATGGAAACACCATATATTTT
TRBV20-1	many	13	TRBD1	TRBJ2-7	CSAQGAKPYEQYF	TGCAGTGCGCAGGGGGCAAAACCCTACGAGCAGTACTTC
TRBV7-3	few	13	NA	TRBJ2-3	CASSFTGLDTQYF	TGTGCCAGCAGCTTTACGGGTTTAGATACGCAGTATTTT
TRBV7-2	few	12	NA	TRBJ2-1	CASSPLLSEQFF	TGTGCCAGCAGCCCCCTTTTGAGTGAGCAGTTCTTC
TRBV12-3/TRBV12-4	many	14	NA	TRBJ2-2	CASSLQGNTGELFF	TGTGCCAGCAGCCTTCAGGGGAACACCGGGGAGCTGTTTTTT
TRBV29-1	NA	12	NA	TRBJ1-1	CSAELRGTEAFF	TGCAGCGCTGAATTGCGTGGAACTGAAGCTTTCTTT
TRBV28	NA	15	TRBD1	TRBJ1-1	CASSSFNRGWTEAFF	TGTGCCAGCAGTTCTTTTAACAGGGGGTGGACTGAAGCTTTCTTT
TRBV29-1	many	15	TRBD1	TRBJ1-2	CSGGAQGASNYGYTF	TGCAGCGGGGGCGCACAGGGGGCAAGTAACTATGGCTACACCTTC
TRBV20-1	few	17	TRBD1	TRBJ1-4	CSARTGRERISNEKLFF	TGCAGTGCTAGGACAGGGAGGGAAAGGATATCTAATGAAAAACTGTTTTTT
TRBV12-3/TRBV12-4	NA	13	NA	TRBJ2-2	CASSLHDTGELFF	TGTGCCAGCAGTTTACACGACACCGGGGAGCTGTTTTTT
TRBV14	few	14	TRBD2	TRBJ2-1	CASTKWGGYNEQFF	TGTGCCAGCACCAAGTGGGGGGGGTACAATGAGCAGTTCTTC
TRBV5-1	NA	17	NA	TRBJ2-1	CASSLDFPGPRTNEQFF	TGCGCCAGCAGCTTGGATTTTCCGGGACCGAGGACCAATGAGCAGTTCTTC
TRBV18	many	12	NA	TRBJ2-7	CASSPLGYEQYF	TGTGCCAGCTCGCCACTGGGCTACGAGCAGTACTTC
TRBV6-5	NA	17	NA	TRBJ1-2	CASSYRDLRGQSYGYTF	TGTGCCAGCAGTTACCGGGACCTAAGGGGTCAAAGCTATGGCTACACCTTC
TRBV20-1	many	11	NA	TRBJ2-1	CSASGVGAQFF	TGCAGTGCTAGTGGAGTGGGGGCCCAGTTCTTC
TRBV27	few	13	NA	TRBJ2-1	CASSPNGGYEQFF	TGTGCCAGCAGTCCCAACGGCGGATATGAGCAGTTCTTC
TRBV9	many	15	NA	TRBJ1-2	CASSAPRVGGYGYTF	TGTGCCAGCAGCGCCCCCAGGGTGGGGGGCTATGGCTACACCTTC
TRBV13	many	16	TRBD1	TRBJ2-2	CASSASRDRGIGELFF	TGTGCCAGCAGCGCCTCACGGGACAGGGGGATCGGGGAGCTGTTTTTT
TRBV3-1	NA	13	TRBD1	TRBJ1-2	CASSETGGAGYTF	TGTGCCAGCAGCGAAACAGGGGGCGCTGGCTACACCTTC
TRBV5-5	NA	14	TRBD1	TRBJ2-5	CASSFRQGRETQYF	TGTGCCAGCAGCTTCAGACAGGGTAGGGAGACCCAGTACTTC
TRBV12-3/TRBV12-4	many	13	NA	TRBJ2-2	CASSFRVGRELFF	TGTGCCAGCAGTTTCCGAGTGGGCCGGGAGCTGTTTTTT
TRBV7-2	few	14	NA	TRBJ2-5	CASSLRDLNRDQYF	TGTGCCAGCAGCCTCCGGGACCTCAACCGGGACCAGTACTTC
TRBV3-1	NA	17	NA	TRBJ2-3	CASSHPRAGKGPDTQYF	TGTGCCAGCAGCCACCCCCGGGCGGGAAAGGGGCCAGATACGCAGTATTTT
TRBV20-1	many	13	TRBD2	TRBJ2-3	CSARLAGTDTQYF	TGCAGTGCTAGACTAGCGGGCACAGATACGCAGTATTTT
TRBV21-1	many	16	NA	TRBJ2-7	CASSKGAGTISYEQYF	TGTGCCAGCAGCAAAGGGGCCGGGACAATTTCCTACGAGCAGTACTTC